Listed here is a single T cell receptor (beta chain). Clones were sequenced by immunoSEQ multiplex PCR, and TCRdb holds only the in-frame ones, with some missing. The repertoire holds approximately 190,000 clones, roughly 80% seen once, with under 6.5% in the top ten. V lost 4 bases, J lost 15 bases, and 19 bases lay in between. CDR1 LGHDT and CDR2 YNNKEL come from the germline V gene (reference sequence). This CDR3 has 13 residues. This sample is drawn from a study of blood T cell repertoires in COVID-19. Sequenced material: PBMCs or T cells enriched from blood (not recorded which). The TCR sequence derives from a woman aged 60-75 years with acute COVID-19. This sequence joins TRBV3-1 (or the pseudogene TRBV3-2) and TRBJ2-4, with D tentatively TRBD2 (5 bases). The CDR3 sequence: CASSLPSGLLLYF. The CDR3 nucleotides are TGTGCCAGCAGCCTCCCGAGCGGACTCCTTTTGTACTTC.